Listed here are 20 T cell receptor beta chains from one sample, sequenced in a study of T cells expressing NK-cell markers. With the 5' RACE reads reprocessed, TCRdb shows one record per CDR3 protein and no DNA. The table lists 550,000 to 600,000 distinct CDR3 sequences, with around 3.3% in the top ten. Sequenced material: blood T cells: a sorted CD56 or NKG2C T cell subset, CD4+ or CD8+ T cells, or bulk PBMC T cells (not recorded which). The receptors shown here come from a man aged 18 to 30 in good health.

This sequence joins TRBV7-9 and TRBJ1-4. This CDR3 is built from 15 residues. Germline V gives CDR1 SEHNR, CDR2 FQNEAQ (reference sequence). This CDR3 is CASSRERTTNEKLFF.

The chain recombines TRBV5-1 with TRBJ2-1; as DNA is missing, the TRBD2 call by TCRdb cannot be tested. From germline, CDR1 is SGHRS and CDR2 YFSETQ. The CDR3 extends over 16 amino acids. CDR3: CASSLEGLASYNEQFF.

CDR3 sequence: CASSPRTRGSGNTIYF. The V call is TRBV7-2, the J call TRBJ1-3; TCRdb's D call of TRBD1 is untestable without DNA. CDR3 length: 16 residues. CDR1 and CDR2 (germline): SGHTA, FQGNSA.

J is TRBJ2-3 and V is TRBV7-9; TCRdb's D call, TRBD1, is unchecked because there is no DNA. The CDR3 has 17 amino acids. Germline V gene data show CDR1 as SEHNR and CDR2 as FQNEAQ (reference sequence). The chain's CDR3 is CASSGVDRGNLADTQYF. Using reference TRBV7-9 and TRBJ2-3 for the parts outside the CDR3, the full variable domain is DTGVSQNPRHKITKRGQNVTFRCDPISEHNRLYWYRQTLGQGPEFLTYFQNEAQLEKSRLLSDRFSAERPKGSFSTLEIQRTEQGDSAMYLCASSGVDRGNLADTQYFGPGTRLTVL.

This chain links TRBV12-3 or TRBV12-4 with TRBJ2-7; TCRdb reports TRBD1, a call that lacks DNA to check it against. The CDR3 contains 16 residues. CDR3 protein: CASSWEPGQGAYEQYF.

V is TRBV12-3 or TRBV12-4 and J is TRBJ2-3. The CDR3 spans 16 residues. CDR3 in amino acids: CAGIWLCNASTDTQYF.

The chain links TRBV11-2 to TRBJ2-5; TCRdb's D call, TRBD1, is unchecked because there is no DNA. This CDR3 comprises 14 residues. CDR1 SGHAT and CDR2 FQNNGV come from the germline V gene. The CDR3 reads CASSSVQGRETQYF. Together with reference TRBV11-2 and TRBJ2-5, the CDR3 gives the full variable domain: EAGVAQSPRYKIIEKRQSVAFWCNPISGHATLYWYQQILGQGPKLLIQFQNNGVVDDSQLPKDRFSAERLKGVDSTLKIQPAKLEDSAVYLCASSSVQGRETQYFGPGTRLLVL.

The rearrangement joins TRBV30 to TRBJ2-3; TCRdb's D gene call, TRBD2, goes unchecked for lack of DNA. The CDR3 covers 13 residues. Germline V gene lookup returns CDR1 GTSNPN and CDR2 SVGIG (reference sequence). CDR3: CAWSVGQGGPQYF.

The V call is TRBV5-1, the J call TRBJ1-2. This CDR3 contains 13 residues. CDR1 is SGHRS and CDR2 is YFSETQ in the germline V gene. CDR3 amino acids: CASSAHEDYGYTF.

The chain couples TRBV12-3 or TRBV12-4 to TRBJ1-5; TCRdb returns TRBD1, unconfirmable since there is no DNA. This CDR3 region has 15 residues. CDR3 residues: CASSAGQGPNQPQHF.

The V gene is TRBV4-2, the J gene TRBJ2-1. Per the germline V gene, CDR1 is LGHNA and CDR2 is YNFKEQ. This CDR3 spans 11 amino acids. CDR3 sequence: CASSRSNEQFF.

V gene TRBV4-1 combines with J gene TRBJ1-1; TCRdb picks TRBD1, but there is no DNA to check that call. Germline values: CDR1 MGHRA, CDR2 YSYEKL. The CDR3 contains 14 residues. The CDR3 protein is CASSQVSRGTEAFF.

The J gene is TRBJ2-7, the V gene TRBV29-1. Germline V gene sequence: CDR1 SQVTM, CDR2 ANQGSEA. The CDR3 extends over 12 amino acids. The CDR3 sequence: CSVCRTSGEQYF.

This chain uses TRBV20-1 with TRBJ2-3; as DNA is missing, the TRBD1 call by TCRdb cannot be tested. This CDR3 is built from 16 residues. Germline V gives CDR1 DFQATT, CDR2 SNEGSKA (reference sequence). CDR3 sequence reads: CSARDPAGGLGDTQYF.

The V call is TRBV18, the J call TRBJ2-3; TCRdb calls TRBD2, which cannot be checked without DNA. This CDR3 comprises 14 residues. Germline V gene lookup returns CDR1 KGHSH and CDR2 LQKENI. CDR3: CASETSGSADTQYF. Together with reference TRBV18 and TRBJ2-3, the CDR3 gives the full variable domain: NAGVMQNPRHLVRRRGQEARLRCSPMKGHSHVYWYRQLPEEGLKFMVYLQKENIIDESGMPKERFSAEFPKEGPSILRIQQVVRGDSAAYFCASETSGSADTQYFGPGTRLTVL.

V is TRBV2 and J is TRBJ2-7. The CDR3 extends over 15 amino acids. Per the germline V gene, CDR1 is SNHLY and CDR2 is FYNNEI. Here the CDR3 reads CASSVARTASYEQYF.

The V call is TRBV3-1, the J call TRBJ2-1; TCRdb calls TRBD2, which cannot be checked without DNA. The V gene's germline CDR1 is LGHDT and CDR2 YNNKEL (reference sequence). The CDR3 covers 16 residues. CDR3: CASSQASGSLGNEQFF.

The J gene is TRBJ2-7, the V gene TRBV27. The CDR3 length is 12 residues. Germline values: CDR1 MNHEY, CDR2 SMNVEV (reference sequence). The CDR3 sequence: CASREPPYEQYF.

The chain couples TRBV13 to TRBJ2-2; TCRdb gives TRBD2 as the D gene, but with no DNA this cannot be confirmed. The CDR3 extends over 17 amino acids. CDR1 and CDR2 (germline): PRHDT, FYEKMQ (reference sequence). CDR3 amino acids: CASSLADQAGFPGELFF.

CDR3 protein: CASSRGLAGKKPYNEQFF. The rearrangement joins TRBV5-1 to TRBJ2-1; the D gene TCRdb calls, TRBD2, cannot be checked with no DNA. Germline loops: CDR1 SGHRS, CDR2 YFSETQ. This CDR3 region has 18 residues.